The 29 T cell receptor beta chains given below trace back to one sample, sequenced in a study of control samples from healthy donors and cancer patients. Assay used: immunoSEQ multiplex PCR; TCRdb lists only in-frame clones, some missing. The table has some 130,000 clones, about 91% seen once; the top ten hold less than 3.5%. Sequencing was done on a sample of blood. The receptors stem from a man aged 35 to 55 in good health.

The gene calls are TRBV7-9 and TRBJ1-2; 9 nucleotides line up with TRBD1. The ends lost 1 base at V and 6 bases at J; junction bases unmatched: 0. This CDR3 has 13 residues. Germline loops: CDR1 SEHNR, CDR2 FQNEAQ (reference sequence). CDR3 nucleotides: TGTGCCAGCAGCTTAGACAGGGGGCATGGCTACACCTTC. It encodes CASSLDRGHGYTF.

The CDR3 protein is CSASSGGYTYEQYF. As DNA, the CDR3 is TGCAGTGCTAGTTCCGGGGGATACACCTACGAGCAGTACTTC. The V and J genes are TRBV20-1 and TRBJ2-7; TRBD2 might be the D (6 bases). The CDR3 runs 14 residues. Germline CDR1 is DFQATT and CDR2 is SNEGSKA (reference sequence). Deletions cut 3 bases from V and 2 bases from J, with 14 bases between.

There are a few counts of this clone. This chain links TRBV2 with TRBJ1-1; maybe TRBD1 (6 bases). Between the trimmed V and J ends, which lost 5 bases and 1 base, there was a span of 11 bases. The CDR3 consists of 14 residues. From germline, CDR1 is SNHLY and CDR2 FYNNEI. The CDR3 nucleotides read TGTGCCAGCAGTTTTCAGGGGCAGAACACTGAAGCTTTCTTT. As protein: CASSFQGQNTEAFF.

The chain uses TRBV5-1 and TRBJ2-1, with 9 bases aligning to TRBD1. The CDR3 has 15 amino acids. The junction had 9 bases not matched to a gene; V was cut back by 4 bases and J by 7 bases. Germline V gene lookup returns CDR1 SGHRS and CDR2 YFSETQ. The CDR3 bases are TGCGCCAGCAGCCCGGGACAGGGATCGGGGAATGAGCAGTTCTTC. Translating gives CASSPGQGSGNEQFF.

The rearrangement uses TRBV19 and TRBJ1-6, with D perhaps matching TRBD1 (5 bases). Germline CDR1 and CDR2: LNHDA and SQIVND (reference sequence). The CDR3 has 13 amino acids. The ends were cut back, 3 bases at V and 9 bases at J, with 9 bases in the middle. The CDR3 nucleotides are TGTGCCAGTAGTATCCAGGGAACTTCACCCCTCCACTTT. Amino acids: CASSIQGTSPLHF. The complete variable domain, with remaining parts taken from reference TRBV19 and TRBJ1-6, reads DGGITQSPKYLFRKEGQNVTLSCEQNLNHDAMYWYRQDPGQGLRLIYYSQIVNDFQKGDIAEGYSVSREKKESFPLTVTSAQKNPTAFYLCASSIQGTSPLHFGNGTRLTVT.

This sequence joins TRBV6-6 and TRBJ1-2; D gene unclear. This CDR3 spans 11 amino acids. Trimming took 0 bases from V and 8 from J, leaving 4 bases between them. Germline loops: CDR1 MNHNY, CDR2 SVGAGI (reference sequence). CDR3 sequence reads: CASSYSVGYTF. CDR3 bases: TGTGCCAGCAGTTACTCCGTAGGCTACACCTTC.

The chain links TRBV4-1 to TRBJ1-4; D call uncertain. This CDR3 spans 18 amino acids. V was trimmed by 0 bases and J by 0 bases, leaving 14 bases between them. Germline V gene sequence: CDR1 MGHRA, CDR2 YSYEKL. DNA of the CDR3: TGCGCCAGCAGCCAAGATATGGCAGGCGCTGCAACTAATGAAAAACTGTTTTTT. Its protein is CASSQDMAGAATNEKLFF.

The chain uses TRBV6-7 and TRBJ1-2; 12 bases align to TRBD1. TRBV6-7 is an ORF; its function is uncertain. J lost 4 bases, V lost 7 bases, and 16 bases had no gene match. The CDR3 sequence is 18 residues long. Here the CDR3 DNA reads TGTGCCAGCAATAACAGGGGAGGAAGGGACAGGGGGCCCTATGGCTACACCTTC. It is translated as CASNNRGGRDRGPYGYTF.

The V and J genes are TRBV7-6 and TRBJ2-5; 11 nucleotides align to TRBD2. The CDR3 runs 14 residues. The J segment lost 4 bases and the V segment lost 5 bases, leaving 3 bases of the junction unmatched. CDR1 is SGHVS, CDR2 FNYEAQ, per germline. CDR3: CASSLGTSGETQYF. CDR3 DNA: TGTGCCAGCAGCCTCGGGACTAGCGGAGAGACCCAGTACTTC. The variable domain in full, completed from reference TRBV7-6 and TRBJ2-5, reads GAGVSQSPRYKVTKRGQDVALRCDPISGHVSLYWYRQALGQGPEFLTYFNYEAQQDKSGLPNDRFSAERPEGSISTLTIQRTEQRDSAMYRCASSLGTSGETQYFGPGTRLLVL.

CDR3 DNA sequence: TGCAGTGCTAGTTCAGCTGAAGCTTTCTTT. Its translation is CSASSAEAFF. This chain connects TRBV20-1 to TRBJ1-1; D unresolved. Trimming removed 3 bases from V and 6 bases from J, with 5 bases in between. CDR1 is DFQATT and CDR2 is SNEGSKA in the germline V gene (reference sequence). This CDR3 contains 10 residues.

The chain uses TRBV7-3 and TRBJ1-1; D perhaps matches TRBD1 (5 bases). V lost 2 bases and J lost 3, with 7 bases in between. The CDR3 is made up of 13 amino acids. Germline CDR1 and CDR2: SGHTA and FQGTGA. The CDR3 reads CASSLWGYTEAFF. The CDR3 region has the DNA TGTGCCAGCAGCTTATGGGGGTACACTGAAGCTTTCTTT.

This clone was detected once. This chain uses TRBV6-1 with TRBJ1-3; D not certain. The V end lost 3 bases, the J end lost 4 bases, and 16 bases lay between the germline ends. CDR3 length equals 16 residues. The V gene's germline CDR1 is MNHNS and CDR2 SASEGT. The CDR3 spells CASSDKGRETGNTIYF. The CDR3 DNA reads as TGTGCCAGCAGTGATAAGGGCAGAGAGACGGGAAACACCATATATTTT.

The CDR3 bases are TGTGCCAGCAGCCAAGAGAATTCAAGGCGGAACACTGAAGCTTTCTTT. Translated, it gives CASSQENSRRNTEAFF. The chain couples TRBV3-1 (or the pseudogene TRBV3-2) to TRBJ1-1; D is uncertain. Germline-derived CDR1 and CDR2 are LGHDT and YNNKEL (reference sequence). V dropped 0 bases and J dropped 1 base, with 12 bases sitting between them. The CDR3 runs to 16 residues.

J is TRBJ2-1 and V is TRBV4-3; D tentatively fits TRBD1 or TRBD2 (5 bases each). Trimming removed 0 bases from V and 4 bases from J, with 13 bases in between. CDR1 LGHNA and CDR2 YSLEER come from the germline V gene. This CDR3 contains 16 residues. Here the CDR3 reads CASSQDRRGEYNEQFF. CDR3 DNA: TGCGCCAGCAGCCAAGATCGGAGAGGGGAATACAATGAGCAGTTCTTC.

The V gene is TRBV2, the J gene TRBJ2-7; D is undetermined. The germline V and J ends were trimmed by 4 bases and 0 bases, with 13 bases remaining between them. CDR1 and CDR2 from the germline V gene are SNHLY and FYNNEI. This CDR3 spans 15 amino acids. The CDR3 region is CASSGWTKTSYEQYF. DNA of the CDR3: TGTGCCAGCAGTGGGTGGACCAAAACCTCCTACGAGCAGTACTTC.

V usage is TRBV5-5 and J usage is TRBJ2-7, with 9 bases lining up with TRBD1. Germline V lookup: CDR1 SGHKS, CDR2 YYEKEE (reference sequence). The J segment lost 2 bases and the V segment lost 2 bases, leaving 2 bases of the junction unmatched. This CDR3 has 14 residues. The CDR3 protein is CASSFGTGTYEQYF. CDR3 nucleotide sequence: TGTGCCAGCAGCTTCGGGACAGGGACCTACGAGCAGTACTTC.

CDR3 DNA: TGCGCCAGCAGCCATCAACCGGGGGCGAGCTCCTACAATGAGCAGTTCTTC. The encoded protein is CASSHQPGASSYNEQFF. This chain uses TRBV4-1 with TRBJ2-1; D tentatively fits TRBD1 or TRBD2 (6 bases each). Germline V lookup: CDR1 MGHRA, CDR2 YSYEKL. The CDR3 contains 17 residues. V dropped 3 bases and J dropped 0 bases, with 15 bases sitting between them.

This chain joins TRBV19 and TRBJ2-3; 7 bases fit TRBD1. CDR3 size: 11 residues. Germline loops: CDR1 LNHDA, CDR2 SQIVND (reference sequence). After removal of 5 bases from V and 15 bases from J, the junction contained 8 bases not matched to a gene. Written as DNA, the CDR3 is TGTGCCAGTAGTTCGACAGGGAATCAATATTTT. Translating it yields CASSSTGNQYF.

The V call is TRBV29-1, the J call TRBJ2-1; TRBD2 agrees at 8 bases. The CDR3 is 13 amino acids. Germline V gives CDR1 SQVTM, CDR2 ANQGSEA. With 4 bases clipped from V and 7 bases from J, the junction kept 6 bases outside the gene matches. The CDR3 reads CSVAGGRGNEQFF. CDR3 nucleotide sequence: TGCAGCGTTGCGGGGGGGCGCGGGAATGAGCAGTTCTTC.

The chain is built from TRBV2 and TRBJ1-5, with a tentative D call TRBD1 (5 bases). From germline, CDR1 is SNHLY and CDR2 FYNNEI. V was pared by 5 bases and J by 9 bases, with 14 bases between. This CDR3 is built from 13 residues. The CDR3 loop is CASSPSGRGPQHF. CDR3 nucleotide sequence: TGTGCCAGCAGTCCCAGTGGGAGGGGGCCCCAGCATTTT.

The rearrangement joins TRBV30 to TRBJ2-7, with D uncertain. The CDR3 sequence is 12 residues long. The V and J ends lost 2 bases and 2 bases respectively, with 7 bases between them. Per the germline V gene, CDR1 is GTSNPN and CDR2 is SVGIG (reference sequence). The CDR3 nucleotides read TGTGCCTGGAGTCCAGGTACCTACGAGCAGTACTTC. Its translation: CAWSPGTYEQYF.

The chain employs TRBV15 and TRBJ1-2; 7 bases line up with TRBD1. This CDR3 has 15 amino acids. Germline values: CDR1 LNHNV, CDR2 YYDKDF (reference sequence). Trimming cost V 4 bases and J 3 bases; bases outside gene matches: 8. The CDR3 region is CATSTRQGLDYGYTF. The DNA for the CDR3 is TGTGCCACCAGCACGCGACAGGGCCTTGACTATGGCTACACCTTC.

The chain joins TRBV3-1 (or the pseudogene TRBV3-2) to TRBJ1-6, with a possible D match to TRBD1 (6 bases). The CDR3 contains 15 residues. V lost 1 base and J lost 6, with 10 bases in between. Per germline, CDR1 LGHDT and CDR2 YNNKEL (reference sequence). Here the CDR3 reads CASSQGGLGNSPLHF. CDR3 in DNA: TGTGCCAGCAGCCAAGGGGGGCTGGGTAATTCACCCCTCCACTTT.

V and J are TRBV3-1 (or the pseudogene TRBV3-2) and TRBJ2-4; D might be TRBD1 (5 bases). Germline lookup yields CDR1 LGHDT and CDR2 YNNKEL (reference sequence). The length of the CDR3 is 13 residues. V gave up 1 base and J gave up 7 bases, with 8 bases separating them. This chain's CDR3 is CASSQAQGNIQYF. The DNA of the CDR3 is TGTGCCAGCAGCCAAGCCCAGGGTAACATTCAGTACTTC.

The CDR3 nucleotides are TGTGCCAGTAGTATTCAGGGGAGCACCGGGGAGCTGTTTTTT. Protein product: CASSIQGSTGELFF. V is TRBV19 and J is TRBJ2-2; tentatively, D is TRBD1 (6 bases). V was trimmed by 3 bases and J by 4 bases, leaving 9 bases between them. The V gene's germline CDR1 is LNHDA and CDR2 SQIVND (reference sequence). The length of the CDR3 is 14 residues.

The J gene is TRBJ1-1, the V gene TRBV20-1; no reliable D call. The CDR3 extends over 11 amino acids. Germline V gene lookup returns CDR1 DFQATT and CDR2 SNEGSKA (reference sequence). Trimming took 3 bases from V and 2 from J, leaving 4 bases between them. The CDR3 DNA reads TGCAGTGCTAGTTTTAACACTGAAGCTTTCTTT. Its translation: CSASFNTEAFF.

The chain has TRBV19 and TRBJ1-3; unclear D gene. Looked up from germline, CDR1 is LNHDA and CDR2 is SQIVND (reference sequence). V lost 7 bases to trimming and J lost 0 bases, with 10 bases between them. This CDR3 is built from 14 residues. CDR3 amino acids: CASMDYYSGNTIYF. The CDR3 coding sequence is TGTGCCAGTATGGACTATTACTCTGGAAACACCATATATTTT. Drawing the rest from reference TRBV19 and TRBJ1-3, the complete variable domain is DGGITQSPKYLFRKEGQNVTLSCEQNLNHDAMYWYRQDPGQGLRLIYYSQIVNDFQKGDIAEGYSVSREKKESFPLTVTSAQKNPTAFYLCASMDYYSGNTIYFGEGSWLTVV.

V gene TRBV4-1 combines with J gene TRBJ2-4; D perhaps matches TRBD1 (5 bases). With 1 base removed from V and 6 bases from J, the gap between germline ends came to 7 bases. The CDR3 consists of 13 residues. The V gene's germline CDR1 is MGHRA and CDR2 YSYEKL. CDR3 protein: CASSQVTGNIQYF. CDR3 in DNA: TGCGCCAGCAGCCAAGTCACAGGAAACATTCAGTACTTC.

This chain uses TRBV19 with TRBJ2-1; 8 positions match TRBD2. The germline gives CDR1 LNHDA, CDR2 SQIVND (reference sequence). J lost 5 bases, V lost 5 bases, and 8 bases had no gene match. This CDR3 is 15 amino acids long. The CDR3 reads CASSPRSGGHNEQFF. CDR3 DNA: TGTGCCAGTAGTCCCCGGAGCGGGGGCCACAATGAGCAGTTCTTC.